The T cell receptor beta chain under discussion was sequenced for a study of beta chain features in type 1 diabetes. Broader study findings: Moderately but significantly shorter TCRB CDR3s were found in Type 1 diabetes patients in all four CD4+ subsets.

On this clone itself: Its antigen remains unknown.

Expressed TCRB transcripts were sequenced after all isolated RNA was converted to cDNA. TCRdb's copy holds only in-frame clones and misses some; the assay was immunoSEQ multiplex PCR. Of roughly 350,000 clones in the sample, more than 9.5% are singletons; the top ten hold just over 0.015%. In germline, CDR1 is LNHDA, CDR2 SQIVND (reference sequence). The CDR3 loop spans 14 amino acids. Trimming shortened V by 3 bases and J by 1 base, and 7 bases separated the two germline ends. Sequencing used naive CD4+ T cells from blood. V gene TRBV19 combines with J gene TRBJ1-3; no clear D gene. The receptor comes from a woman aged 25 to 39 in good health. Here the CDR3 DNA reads TGTGCCAGTAGTATCGCGGCGTCTGGAAACACCATATATTTT. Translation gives CASSIAASGNTIYF.